The 29 T cell receptor beta chains given below trace back to one sample, sequenced in a study of CD8 T cells in ankylosing spondylitis. Whole-study results and caveats: Blood from ankylosing spondylitis patients appeared to carry a characteristic roughly eight-variant TCR beta motif.

Antigen specificity for these receptors is unknown. Via MiXCR, TCRdb re-called the 5' RACE reads, giving one row per CDR3 protein. The table includes 470,000 or so distinct CDR3 sequences, 25% to 30% detected once. Sequenced input: blood, either unsorted or a sorted T cell fraction (not recorded which). These receptors came from a male donor with ankylosing spondylitis.

The chain uses TRBV6-1 and TRBJ2-2; TRBD1 is a possible D gene (6 bases). Germline assignment: CDR1 MNHNS and CDR2 SASEGT. The CDR3 loop spans 15 amino acids. Trimming removed 6 bases at V and 3 bases at J, with 14 bases between. The CDR3 DNA reads TGTGCCAGCAGCAGGGACACGGGATACACCGGGGAGCTGTTTTTT. Amino acid sequence: CASSRDTGYTGELFF.

The genes are TRBV3-1 and TRBJ2-1; the D is unclear. Per the germline V gene, CDR1 is LGHDT and CDR2 is YNNKEL (reference sequence). This CDR3 has 16 residues. Trimming cost V 4 bases and J 2 bases, with 15 bases left between them. The CDR3 bases are TGTGCCAGCAGCCTCGTTCAGTACGGAGCCTACAATGAGCAGTTCTTC. It codes for CASSLVQYGAYNEQFF.

The V call is TRBV27, the J call TRBJ2-7; TRBD1 might be the D (6 bases). The germline V gene encodes CDR1 MNHEY and CDR2 SMNVEV (reference sequence). The length of the CDR3 is 14 residues. The V end was cut by 0 bases, the J end by 2 bases, with 8 bases between. The CDR3 DNA follows: TGTGCCAGCAGTTTATCGACAGGACCCTACGAGCAGTACTTC. This sequence encodes CASSLSTGPYEQYF.

The genes are TRBV12-3 or TRBV12-4 and TRBJ1-1; 8 bases are a match to TRBD1. This CDR3 is 16 amino acids long. The V segment lost 5 bases and the J segment 0 bases; nucleotides outside the gene matches: 8. CDR3 nucleotide sequence: TGTGCCAGCAGTACCAGGACAGGGAGCATGAACACTGAAGCTTTCTTT. The encoded protein is CASSTRTGSMNTEAFF.

The chain recombines TRBV29-1 with TRBJ1-1, with D possibly matching TRBD1 (6 bases). Germline loops: CDR1 SQVTM, CDR2 ANQGSEA. The CDR3 has 15 residues. Trimming removed 3 bases from V and 1 base from J, with 15 bases in between. Here the CDR3 reads CSVEPGRGANTEAFF. CDR3 coding DNA: TGCAGCGTTGAGCCAGGGAGGGGGGCGAACACTGAAGCTTTCTTT.

The chain couples TRBV14 to TRBJ2-1, with no clear D. Trimming removed 8 bases at V and 9 bases at J, with 8 bases between. Germline V lookup: CDR1 SGHDN, CDR2 FVKESK. The CDR3 has 10 amino acids. The CDR3 DNA reads TGTGCCAGCCGCCTGGGTGAGCAGTTCTTC. It yields the protein CASRLGEQFF.

V usage is TRBV5-1 and J usage is TRBJ2-3; TRBD2 is a possible D gene (6 bases). This CDR3 has 15 residues. Germline assignment: CDR1 SGHRS and CDR2 YFSETQ. The V end lost 1 base, the J end lost 3 bases, and 12 bases lay between the germline ends. The CDR3 sequence is CASSLPGEGTDTQYF. The CDR3 DNA is TGCGCCAGCAGCTTGCCGGGAGAGGGTACAGATACGCAGTATTTT.

This clonotype has just a few counts. CDR3 loop: CASSISHAEGPQYF. CDR3 sequence (DNA): TGTGCCAGTAGTATTTCCCACGCTGAAGGCCCGCAGTATTTT. The chain carries TRBV19 and TRBJ2-3; D gene uncertain. Trimming removed 3 bases from V and 10 bases from J, with 17 bases in between. The CDR3 sequence is 14 residues long. Germline V gives CDR1 LNHDA, CDR2 SQIVND (reference sequence).

V and J are TRBV25-1 and TRBJ1-1, with 7 bases fitting TRBD1. The CDR3 is 14 amino acids. J was trimmed by 4 bases and V by 6 bases; bases with no gene match: 8. Germline CDR1 is MGHDK and CDR2 is SYGVNS. The CDR3 coding sequence is TGTGCCAGCAGCCCTACAGGGGATTTCACTGAAGCTTTCTTT. Its protein product is CASSPTGDFTEAFF.

This clonotype was observed a handful of times. The V call is TRBV5-1, the J call TRBJ1-2; 8 bases are shared with TRBD1. Germline loops: CDR1 SGHRS, CDR2 YFSETQ. V lost 1 base, J lost 3 bases, and 5 bases stayed unmatched. CDR3 size: 15 residues. DNA for the CDR3: TGCGCCAGCAGCTTGATGACAGGGGCGGACTATGGCTACACCTTC. Its translation: CASSLMTGADYGYTF.

This clonotype has more than one count but fewer than ten. V is TRBV19 and J is TRBJ2-1; possibly TRBD1 for D (6 bases). The CDR3 covers 14 residues. Trimming removed 6 bases from V and 6 bases from J, with 15 bases in between. CDR1 and CDR2 from the germline V gene are LNHDA and SQIVND (reference sequence). The chain's CDR3 is CASSPLTGINEQFF. The DNA of the CDR3 is TGTGCCAGTAGCCCTTTGACAGGCATCAATGAGCAGTTCTTC.

The chain combines TRBV5-1 with TRBJ1-5; 9 bases match TRBD1. The CDR3 consists of 14 residues. Germline assignment: CDR1 SGHRS and CDR2 YFSETQ. V shed 4 bases, J shed 5 bases, and the junction held 4 bases outside the gene matches. The CDR3, as DNA: TGCGCCAGCAGCCAAACAGGGGGCGATCAGCCCCAGCATTTT. Amino acid sequence: CASSQTGGDQPQHF.

This clonotype was observed a handful of times. The chain couples TRBV6-2 or TRBV6-3 to TRBJ2-3, with D unresolved. The CDR3 runs to 13 residues. The V and J ends lost 5 bases and 7 bases respectively, with 13 bases between them. Germline assignment: CDR1 MNHEY and CDR2 SVGEGT. CDR3 residues: CASSLLRVNTQYF. The CDR3 coding sequence is TGTGCCAGCAGTCTCCTTCGAGTCAATACGCAGTATTTT.

In this sample, this clonotype turned up once. The chain couples TRBV6-1 to TRBJ1-5; 7 bases align to TRBD1. The germline V gene has CDR1 MNHNS and CDR2 SASEGT. Unmatched junction bases numbered 13, after V lost 8 bases and J lost 0 bases. This CDR3 has 17 residues. DNA of the CDR3: TGTGCCAGCCGTCCGGGACAGCTTTCCTATAGCAATCAGCCCCAGCATTTT. This translates into CASRPGQLSYSNQPQHF.

This clonotype came up a few times. The V and J genes are TRBV6-1 and TRBJ1-5; D is uncertain. The CDR3 is made up of 13 amino acids. Germline CDR1 is MNHNS and CDR2 is SASEGT. V dropped 6 bases and J dropped 4 bases, with 10 bases sitting between them. The CDR3 is CASRGRANQPQHF. In DNA form, the CDR3 reads TGTGCCAGCAGGGGCCGGGCGAATCAGCCCCAGCATTTT.

In this sample, this clonotype turned up a few times. The gene calls are TRBV5-1 and TRBJ2-1; 11 positions match TRBD1. From germline, CDR1 is SGHRS and CDR2 YFSETQ. The CDR3 sequence is 14 residues long. V lost 3 bases and J lost 6; bases outside the gene matches: 2. The CDR3 coding sequence is TGCGCCAGCAGCTGGGGGACAGGGGGCAATGAGCAGTTCTTC. Protein: CASSWGTGGNEQFF.

The chain has TRBV6-1 and TRBJ2-7, with D perhaps TRBD2 (6 bases). The V gene lost 6 bases and the J gene lost 8 bases, with 17 bases spanning the gap. The CDR3 totals 13 residues. The germline V gene has CDR1 MNHNS and CDR2 SASEGT. The CDR3 sequence: CASSPEEGSQQYF. For the CDR3, the DNA is TGTGCCAGCAGCCCCGAGGAGGGTAGCCAGCAGTACTTC.

This chain links TRBV14 with TRBJ2-5; D possibly corresponds to TRBD1 (5 bases). The CDR3 totals 13 residues. V lost 2 bases, J lost 6 bases, and 10 bases lay in between. Germline values: CDR1 SGHDN, CDR2 FVKESK. The CDR3 nucleotides are TGTGCCAGCAGCCAAACCAGGGTACAGACCCAGTACTTC. This translates into CASSQTRVQTQYF.

This chain connects TRBV6-1 to TRBJ1-5, with D uncertain. CDR1 is MNHNS and CDR2 is SASEGT in the germline V gene. The length of the CDR3 is 13 residues. Trimming stripped 6 bases from V and 2 bases from J, with 8 bases between. This chain's CDR3 is CASRQIGNQPQHF. CDR3 coding DNA: TGTGCCAGCAGGCAGATTGGCAATCAGCCCCAGCATTTT.

J is TRBJ2-3 and V is TRBV19; D not resolved. CDR3 length: 13 residues. Between the trimmed V and J ends, which lost 4 bases and 4 bases, there was a span of 9 bases. Germline V CDR1 and CDR2: LNHDA, SQIVND (reference sequence). This CDR3 reads CASSTRKADTQYF. The DNA of the CDR3 is TGTGCCAGTAGTACCAGGAAGGCAGATACGCAGTATTTT.

The chain links TRBV20-1 to TRBJ1-1; tentatively, D is TRBD1 (5 bases). The germline CDR1 and CDR2 sequences are DFQATT and SNEGSKA (reference sequence). The CDR3 covers 12 residues. Trimming stripped 3 bases from V and 0 bases from J, with 5 bases between. In DNA, the CDR3 is TGCAGTGCTAGGGGGCTGAACACTGAAGCTTTCTTT. Translated: CSARGLNTEAFF.

In its sample, this clonotype was seen a few times. The V and J genes are TRBV5-1 and TRBJ2-5; TRBD1 aligns across 9 bases. The CDR3 totals 14 residues. Germline CDR1 is SGHRS and CDR2 is YFSETQ. The J segment lost 3 bases and the V segment lost 6 bases, leaving 6 bases of the junction unmatched. This chain's CDR3 is CASTPGTGKETQYF. The CDR3 DNA follows: TGCGCCAGCACCCCCGGGACAGGGAAAGAGACCCAGTACTTC.

The rearrangement links TRBV20-1 to TRBJ1-5; TRBD1 agrees at 10 bases. J was trimmed by 3 bases and V by 6 bases; bases with no gene match: 5. CDR1 and CDR2 from the germline V gene are DFQATT and SNEGSKA (reference sequence). The CDR3 is 14 residues long. The DNA for the CDR3 is TGCAGTGCCCTAGGGACAGGGGACAATCAGCCCCAGCATTTT. Translation gives CSALGTGDNQPQHF.

This clonotype has only a few counts. This chain links TRBV7-2 with TRBJ2-3; no definite D call. The CDR3 runs to 13 residues. The V gene lost 5 bases and the J gene lost 4 bases, with 10 bases spanning the gap. Germline CDR1 is SGHTA and CDR2 is FQGNSA. DNA for the CDR3: TGTGCCAGCAGCCCAGACGCAGCAGATACGCAGTATTTT. Translated: CASSPDAADTQYF.

The table lists this clonotype with a few counts. The gene calls are TRBV4-2 and TRBJ2-6; weak D call: TRBD2 (5 bases). Germline V gene lookup returns CDR1 LGHNA and CDR2 YNFKEQ. The CDR3 extends over 17 amino acids. V dropped 0 bases and J dropped 0 bases, with 9 bases sitting between them. The CDR3 spells CASSQDRRGSGANVLTF. DNA for the CDR3: TGTGCCAGCAGCCAAGATCGTCGGGGCTCTGGGGCCAACGTCCTGACTTTC.

This clonotype was detected a few times. This sequence joins TRBV11-2 and TRBJ2-5; D possibly corresponds to TRBD1 (6 bases). Germline values: CDR1 SGHAT, CDR2 FQNNGV. The CDR3 contains 18 residues. V was shortened by 0 bases and J by 5 bases, with 22 bases between the two germline ends. This chain's CDR3 is CASSLDPWAGARTETQYF. CDR3 DNA sequence: TGTGCCAGCAGCTTAGATCCATGGGCAGGGGCAAGAACGGAGACCCAGTACTTC.

The J gene is TRBJ1-1, the V gene TRBV28; D is unresolved. Germline V CDR1 and CDR2: MDHEN, SYDVKM. V gave up 2 bases and J gave up 1 base, with 8 bases separating them. The CDR3 is made up of 14 amino acids. The CDR3 bases are TGTGCCAGCAGTTTAGGGTTTGGGAACACTGAAGCTTTCTTT. Translation: CASSLGFGNTEAFF. Based on the CDR3 plus reference TRBV28 and TRBJ1-1, the full variable domain is DVKVTQSSRYLVKRTGEKVFLECVQDMDHENMFWYRQDPGLGLRLIYFSYDVKMKEKGDIPEGYSVSREKKERFSLILESASTNQTSMYLCASSLGFGNTEAFFGQGTRLTVV.

V is TRBV15 and J is TRBJ2-5, with a possible D match to TRBD1 (6 bases). The germline gives CDR1 LNHNV, CDR2 YYDKDF (reference sequence). The germline V and J ends were trimmed by 6 bases and 3 bases, with 17 bases remaining between them. This CDR3 comprises 15 residues. The CDR3 DNA reads as TGTGCCACCAGGAAGACCTGGACAGCTAAAGAGACCCAGTACTTC. The encoded protein is CATRKTWTAKETQYF.

This clonotype was found a few times. The J gene is TRBJ2-7, the V gene TRBV10-2; TRBD2 agrees at 7 bases. V was clipped by 0 bases and J by 7 bases; unmatched bases: 15. Germline V gene data show CDR1 as WSHSY and CDR2 as SAAADI. The CDR3 runs 17 residues. CDR3 nucleotide sequence: TGCGCCAGCAGTGAGTCGGGGTCTAGCGGCCTTGGGGATGAGCAGTACTTC. This codes for CASSESGSSGLGDEQYF.